This T cell receptor (beta chain) was documented in a study of identical twins. General study points: Models underpredicted monozygotic twin sharing of out-of-frame TCR alpha. Excess low generation probability was seen in twin-shared out-of-frame alpha sequences. Fewer insertions were carried by abundant cord blood beta clonotypes, but none was seen in memory repertoires.

Among all donors, each was a healthy Caucasian. The CDR3 contains 15 residues. V gave up 1 base and J gave up 4 bases; unmatched junction bases: 4. CDR1 SGHTA and CDR2 FQGNSA come from the germline V gene. TCRdb used MiXCR to reprocess the 5' RACE reads, holding one entry per CDR3 protein. The data show about 340,000 distinct CDR3 sequences, about 9% seen once. A few counts support this clonotype. What it recognizes is unknown. The TCR was taken from a woman aged 50 to 60 in good health. The rearrangement joins TRBV7-2 to TRBJ2-7; 10 positions match TRBD1. The sample comprised naive T cells sorted from blood. The CDR3 spells CASSLVTGGLYEQYV. CDR3 bases: TGTGCCAGCAGCTTAGTGACAGGGGGCCTTTACGAGCAGTACGTC.